This TCR beta chain comes out of a study of T cells in Graves' hyperthyroidism and ophthalmopathy. Amplification of TCR beta CDR3 regions used RNA as the template. Using the HTBI primer set, a first-round RT-PCR was run on the TCR CDR3. TCRdb recomputed calls from the multiplex PCR reads with MiXCR, one row per CDR3 protein. The sample holds 650,000 to 750,000 distinct CDR3 sequences, 14% seen once. Unmatched junction bases numbered 9, after V lost 10 bases and J lost 6 bases. The CDR3 covers 14 residues. CDR1 LNHDA and CDR2 SQIVND come from the germline V gene (reference sequence). The chain employs TRBV19 and TRBJ2-1; 10 bases are shared with TRBD2. Sequencing was carried out using blood. This clonotype originated in a woman aged 18-29 years with Graves' hyperthyroidism. CDR3 in DNA: TGTGCCACTGAAGGTCCTAGCGGGAGCAATGAGCAGTTCTTC. This encodes CATEGPSGSNEQFF.